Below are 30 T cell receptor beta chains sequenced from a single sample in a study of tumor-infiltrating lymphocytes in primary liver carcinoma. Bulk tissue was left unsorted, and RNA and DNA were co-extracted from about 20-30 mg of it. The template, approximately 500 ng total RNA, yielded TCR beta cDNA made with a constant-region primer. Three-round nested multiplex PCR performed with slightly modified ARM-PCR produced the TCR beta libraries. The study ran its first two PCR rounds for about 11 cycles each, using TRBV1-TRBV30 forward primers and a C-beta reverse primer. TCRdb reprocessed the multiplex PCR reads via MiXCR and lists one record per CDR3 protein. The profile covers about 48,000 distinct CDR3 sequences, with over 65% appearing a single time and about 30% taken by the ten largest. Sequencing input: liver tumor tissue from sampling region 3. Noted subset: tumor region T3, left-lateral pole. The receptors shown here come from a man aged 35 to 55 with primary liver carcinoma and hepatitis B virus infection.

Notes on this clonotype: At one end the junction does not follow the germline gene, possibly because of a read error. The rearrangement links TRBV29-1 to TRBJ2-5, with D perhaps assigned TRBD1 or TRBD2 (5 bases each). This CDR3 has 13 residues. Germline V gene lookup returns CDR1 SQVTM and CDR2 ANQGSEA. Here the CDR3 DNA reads TGCAGCTTTGGGCAGGGTTTGGGAGATACCCAGGACTTC. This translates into CSFGQGLGDTQDF.

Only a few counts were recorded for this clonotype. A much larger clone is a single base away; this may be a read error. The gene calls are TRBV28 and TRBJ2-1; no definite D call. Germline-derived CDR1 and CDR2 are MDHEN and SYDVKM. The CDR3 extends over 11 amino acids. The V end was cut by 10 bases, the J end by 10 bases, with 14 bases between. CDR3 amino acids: CANSLEEEQFF. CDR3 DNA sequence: TGTGCCAACAGCCTTGAGGAAGAGCAGTTCTTC.

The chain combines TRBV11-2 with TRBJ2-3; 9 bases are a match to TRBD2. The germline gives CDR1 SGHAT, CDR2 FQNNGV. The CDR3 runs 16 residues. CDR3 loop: CANSSPTSGSTDTQYF. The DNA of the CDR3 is TGTGCTAACAGCTCCCCGACTAGCGGCAGCACAGATACGCAGTATTTT.

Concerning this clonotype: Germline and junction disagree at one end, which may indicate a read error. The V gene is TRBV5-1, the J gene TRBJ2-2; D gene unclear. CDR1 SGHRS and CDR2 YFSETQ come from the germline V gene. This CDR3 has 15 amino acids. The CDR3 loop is CASSFRITNTRELFF. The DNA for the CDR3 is TGCGCCAGCAGCTTCAGGATCACGAACACCCGGGAGCTGTTTTTT.

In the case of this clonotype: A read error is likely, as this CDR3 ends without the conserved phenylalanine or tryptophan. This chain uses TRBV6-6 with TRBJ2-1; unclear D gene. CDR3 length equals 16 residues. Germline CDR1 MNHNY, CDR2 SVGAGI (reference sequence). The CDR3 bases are TGTGCTAGTAGTCTTACTCGCCGACATCCAGGAAATGAGCAGTTCCTC. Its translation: CASSLTRRHPGNEQFL.

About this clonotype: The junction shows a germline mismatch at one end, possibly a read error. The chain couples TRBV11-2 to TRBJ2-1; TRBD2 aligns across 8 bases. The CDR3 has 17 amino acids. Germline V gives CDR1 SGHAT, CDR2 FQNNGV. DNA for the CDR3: TGTGCCAGCAGCTTAAAGGCTGGTAACGGGAGGGCCAATGAGCGGTTCTTC. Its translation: CASSLKAGNGRANERFF.

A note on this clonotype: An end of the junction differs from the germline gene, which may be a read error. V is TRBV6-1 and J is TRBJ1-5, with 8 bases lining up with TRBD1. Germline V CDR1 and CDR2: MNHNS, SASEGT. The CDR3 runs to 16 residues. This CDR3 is CASRPDRGPSNHPQHF. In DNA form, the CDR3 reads TGTGCCAGCAGGCCAGACAGGGGACCGAGCAATCACCCCCAGCATTTT.

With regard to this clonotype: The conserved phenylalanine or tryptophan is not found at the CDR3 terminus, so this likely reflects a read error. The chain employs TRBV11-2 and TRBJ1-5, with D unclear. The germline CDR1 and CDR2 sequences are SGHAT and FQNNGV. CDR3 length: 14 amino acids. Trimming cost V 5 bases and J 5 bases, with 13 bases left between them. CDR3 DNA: TGTGCCAGCAGCGACCTAAACACAGATCAGCCCCAGCATTCT. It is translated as CASSDLNTDQPQHS.

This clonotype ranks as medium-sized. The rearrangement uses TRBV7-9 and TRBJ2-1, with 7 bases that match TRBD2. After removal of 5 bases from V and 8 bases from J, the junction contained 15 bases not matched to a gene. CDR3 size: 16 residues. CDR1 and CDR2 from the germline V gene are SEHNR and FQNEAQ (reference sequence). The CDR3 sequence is CASSPGRAGVWDEQFF. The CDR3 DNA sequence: TGTGCCAGCAGCCCGGGCAGGGCGGGAGTCTGGGATGAGCAGTTCTTC.

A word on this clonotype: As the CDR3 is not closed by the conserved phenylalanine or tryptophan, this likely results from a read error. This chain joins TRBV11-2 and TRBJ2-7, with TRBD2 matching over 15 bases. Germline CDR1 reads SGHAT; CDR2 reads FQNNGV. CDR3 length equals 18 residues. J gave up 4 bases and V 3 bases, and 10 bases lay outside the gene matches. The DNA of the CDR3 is TGTGCCAGCAGCTTGTTCGTTGGACTAGCGGGAGGGGGGTACGAGCAGTACTCC. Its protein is CASSLFVGLAGGGYEQYS.

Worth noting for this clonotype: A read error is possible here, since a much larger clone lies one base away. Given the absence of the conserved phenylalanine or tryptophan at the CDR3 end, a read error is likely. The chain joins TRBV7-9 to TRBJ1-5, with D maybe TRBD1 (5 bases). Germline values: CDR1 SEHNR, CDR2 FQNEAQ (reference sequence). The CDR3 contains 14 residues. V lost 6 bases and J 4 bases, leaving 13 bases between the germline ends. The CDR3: CASSADGGNQPQHL. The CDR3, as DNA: TGTGCCAGCAGTGCGGACGGGGGGAATCAGCCCCAGCATCTT.

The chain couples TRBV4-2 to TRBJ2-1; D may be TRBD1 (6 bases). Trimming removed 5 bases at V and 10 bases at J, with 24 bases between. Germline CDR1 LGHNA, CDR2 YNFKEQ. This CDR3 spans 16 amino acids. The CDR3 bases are TGTGCCAGCAGCATCGGGCCTGGGGGCCCCTGGGACGAGCAGTTCTTC. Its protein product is CASSIGPGGPWDEQFF.

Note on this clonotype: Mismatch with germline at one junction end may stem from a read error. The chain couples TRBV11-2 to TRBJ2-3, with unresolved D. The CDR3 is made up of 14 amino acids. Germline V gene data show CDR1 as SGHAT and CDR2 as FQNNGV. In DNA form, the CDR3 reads TGTGTCAGCAGCTTCGACATGGGCACAGATACGCAGTATTTT. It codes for CVSSFDMGTDTQYF.

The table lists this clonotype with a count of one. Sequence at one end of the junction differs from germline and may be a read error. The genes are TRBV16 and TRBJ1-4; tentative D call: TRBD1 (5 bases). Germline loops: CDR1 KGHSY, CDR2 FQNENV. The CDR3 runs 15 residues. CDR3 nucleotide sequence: TGTGCCAACAGCCAATTGGGGGCAACTAATGAAAAACTGTTTTTT. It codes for CANSQLGATNEKLFF.

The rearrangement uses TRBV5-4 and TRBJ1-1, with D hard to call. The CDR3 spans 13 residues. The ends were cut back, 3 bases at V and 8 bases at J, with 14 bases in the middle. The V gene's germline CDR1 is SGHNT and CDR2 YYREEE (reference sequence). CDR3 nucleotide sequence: TGTGCCAGCAGCTCCCGAGACCGTACAGAAGCTTTCTTT. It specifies CASSSRDRTEAFF.

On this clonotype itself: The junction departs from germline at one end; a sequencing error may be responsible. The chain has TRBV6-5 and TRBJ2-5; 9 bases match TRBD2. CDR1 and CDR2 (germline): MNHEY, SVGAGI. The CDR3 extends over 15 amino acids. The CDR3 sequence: CAIRTSVRVQGTQYF. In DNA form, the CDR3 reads TGTGCCATCAGGACTAGCGTGAGAGTCCAAGGGACCCAGTACTTC.

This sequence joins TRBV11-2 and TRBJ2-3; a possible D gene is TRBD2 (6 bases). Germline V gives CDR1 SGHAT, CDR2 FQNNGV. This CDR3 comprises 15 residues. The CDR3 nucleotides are TGTATCAGCAGCCACATTAGCGGCTTCGAGGATACGCAGTATTTT. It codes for CISSHISGFEDTQYF.

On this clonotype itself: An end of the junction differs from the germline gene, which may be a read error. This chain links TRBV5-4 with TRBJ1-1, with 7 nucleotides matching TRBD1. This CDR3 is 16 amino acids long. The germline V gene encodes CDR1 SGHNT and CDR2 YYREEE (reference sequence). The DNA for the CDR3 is TGTGCCAGCAGCTTTGGGGTCGGGACAGCGAACACTGAGGCTTTCTTT. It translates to CASSFGVGTANTEAFF.

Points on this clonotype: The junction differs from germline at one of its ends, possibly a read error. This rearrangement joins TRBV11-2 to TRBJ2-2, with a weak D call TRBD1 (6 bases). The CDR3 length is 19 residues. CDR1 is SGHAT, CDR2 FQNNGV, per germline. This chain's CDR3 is CASRLDRGGVRPNTGEMFF. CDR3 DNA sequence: TGTGCCAGCAGATTAGATAGAGGGGGAGTGCGCCCGAACACCGGGGAGATGTTTTTT. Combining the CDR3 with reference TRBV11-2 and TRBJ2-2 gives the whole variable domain EAGVAQSPRYKIIEKRQSVAFWCNPISGHATLYWYQQILGQGPKLLIQFQNNGVVDDSQLPKDRFSAERLKGVDSTLKIQPAKLEDSAVYLCASRLDRGGVRPNTGEMFFGEGSRLTVL.

CDR3 sequence (DNA): TGTGATAGCAGTTTGTTCCAGGAGAAGTTCTTC. Translating gives CDSSLFQEKFF. V and J are TRBV12-3 or TRBV12-4 and TRBJ2-1; D unresolved. The CDR3 length is 11 residues.

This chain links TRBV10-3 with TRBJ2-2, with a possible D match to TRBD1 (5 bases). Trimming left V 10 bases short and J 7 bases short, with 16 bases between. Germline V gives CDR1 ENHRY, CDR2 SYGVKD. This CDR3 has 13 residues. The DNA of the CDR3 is TGTGCCAGTACAGGCTGGAGCATCGGGGAGCTGTTTTTT. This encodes CASTGWSIGELFF.

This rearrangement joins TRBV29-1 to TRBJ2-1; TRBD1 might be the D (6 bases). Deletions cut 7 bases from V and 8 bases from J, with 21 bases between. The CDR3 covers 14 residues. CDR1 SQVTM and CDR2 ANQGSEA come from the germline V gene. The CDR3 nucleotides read TGCAGCGCATTGCCGGGACATGTGGTGTATGAGCAGTTCTTC. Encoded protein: CSALPGHVVYEQFF.

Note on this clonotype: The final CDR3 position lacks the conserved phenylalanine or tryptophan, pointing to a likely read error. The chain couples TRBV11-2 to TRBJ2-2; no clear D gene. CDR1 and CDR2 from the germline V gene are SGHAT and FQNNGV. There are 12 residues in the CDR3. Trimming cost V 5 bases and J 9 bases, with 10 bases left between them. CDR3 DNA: TGTGCCAGCAGCACAAAGACCAGGGAGCTGTTTATT. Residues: CASSTKTRELFI.

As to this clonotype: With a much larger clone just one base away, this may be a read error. The CDR3 spells CASSQGTDQPQYF. The CDR3 coding sequence is TGTGCCAGCAGCCAAGGGACAGATCAGCCCCAGTATTTT. V gene TRBV16 combines with J gene TRBJ1-5, with 7 bases lining up with TRBD1. The better agreement between TRBJ2-3 and the DNA end casts doubt on the J call. The CDR3 spans 13 residues. CDR1 and CDR2 from the germline V gene are KGHSY and FQNENV.

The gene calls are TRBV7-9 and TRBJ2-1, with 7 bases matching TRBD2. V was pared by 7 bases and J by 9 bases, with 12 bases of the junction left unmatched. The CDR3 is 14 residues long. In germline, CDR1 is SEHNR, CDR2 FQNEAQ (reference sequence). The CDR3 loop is CASNFAGAPSEQFF. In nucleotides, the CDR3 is TGTGCCAGCAACTTTGCGGGAGCGCCAAGTGAGCAGTTCTTC.

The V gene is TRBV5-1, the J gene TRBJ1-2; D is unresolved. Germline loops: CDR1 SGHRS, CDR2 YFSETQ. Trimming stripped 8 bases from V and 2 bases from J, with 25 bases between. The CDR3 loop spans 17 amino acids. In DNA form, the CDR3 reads TGCGCCAGTAGCCCAGGATGGCGGGCGGACCCAAACTATGGCTACACCTTC. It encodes CASSPGWRADPNYGYTF.

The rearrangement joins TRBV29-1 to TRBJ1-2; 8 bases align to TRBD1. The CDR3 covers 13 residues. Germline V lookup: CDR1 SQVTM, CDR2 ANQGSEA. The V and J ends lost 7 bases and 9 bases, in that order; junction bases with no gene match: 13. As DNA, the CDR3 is TGCAGCGATAACTTTCAGGGGGCTTATTGCTACACCTTC. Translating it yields CSDNFQGAYCYTF.

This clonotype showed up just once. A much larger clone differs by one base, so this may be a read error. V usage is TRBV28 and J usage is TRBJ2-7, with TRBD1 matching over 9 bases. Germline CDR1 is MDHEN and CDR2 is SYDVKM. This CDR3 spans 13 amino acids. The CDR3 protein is CASRGTGRYEQHF. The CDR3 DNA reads TGTGCCAGCAGGGGGACAGGGAGATACGAGCAGCACTTC.

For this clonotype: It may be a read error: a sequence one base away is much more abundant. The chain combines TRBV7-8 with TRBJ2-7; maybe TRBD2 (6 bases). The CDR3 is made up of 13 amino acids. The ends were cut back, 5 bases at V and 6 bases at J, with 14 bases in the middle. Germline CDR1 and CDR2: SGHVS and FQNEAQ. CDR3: CASSLTTGSEQYF. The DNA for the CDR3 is TGTGCCAGCAGCCTTACCACCGGGAGCGAGCAGTACTTC.

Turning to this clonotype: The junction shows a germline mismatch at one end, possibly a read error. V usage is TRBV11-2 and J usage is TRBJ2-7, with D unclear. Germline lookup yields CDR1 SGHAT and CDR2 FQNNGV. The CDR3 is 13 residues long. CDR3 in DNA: TGTGCTAGCAGGCGTGGATACTACTACGAGCAGTACTTC. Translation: CASRRGYYYEQYF.